This TCR beta chain was profiled in a study of graft-versus-host responses after intestinal transplantation. Study summary: Following induction with anti-thymocyte globulin, all recipients were given tacrolimus and steroids for around three years. General observations from the study: Declining HvG levels early post-transplant were linked to peak circulating GvH clone levels. In recipient marrow, GvH clones were found, and some appeared first in ileum or blood.

Trimming left V 4 bases short and J 3 bases short, with 25 bases between. The CDR3 spans 18 residues. Per germline, CDR1 MRHNA and CDR2 SNTAGT. This table comes from immunoSEQ multiplex PCR, and its TCRdb copy is limited to in-frame clones, with some not included. The sample has under 130,000 clones; 93% are singletons. This clone occurred once. What it binds is unknown. V gene TRBV6-4 combines with J gene TRBJ2-7, with D perhaps assigned TRBD1 or TRBD2 (5 bases each). The material was unstimulated CD8+ T cells sorted from spleen or lymph node cells, obtained before intestinal transplant. The sequence was collected from a human donor who received an intestinal transplant. The chain's CDR3 is CASSAPAGRVKKDYEQYF. In DNA form, the CDR3 reads TGTGCCAGCAGTGCCCCGGCAGGGAGAGTAAAAAAAGACTACGAGCAGTACTTC.